The clone carrying this TCR beta chain occurred a few times. Trimming removed 5 bases at V and 5 bases at J, with 13 bases between. The CDR3 contains 14 residues. Germline V gene lookup returns CDR1 LGHNA and CDR2 YNFKEQ. The use of a sample-barcoded 5' primer and a J-beta primer mix characterized a second PCR of about 7 to 12 cycles. TCRdb fed the 5' RACE reads into MiXCR, producing one record per CDR3 protein. The sample has approximately 1,000,000 distinct CDR3 sequences; over 35% are singletons. These data come from a study of blood T cells in healthy people across ages. This chain connects TRBV4-2 to TRBJ2-1; D may correspond to TRBD1 or TRBD2 (6 bases each). Sequencing was done on a sample of blood. This receptor was obtained from a woman aged 60-75 years in good health. This CDR3 is CASSESGAHNEQFF. CDR3 sequence (DNA): TGTGCCAGCAGCGAGTCGGGGGCTCACAATGAGCAGTTCTTC.